What follows are 3 T cell receptor beta chains derived from one specimen sequenced in a study of T cells in Graves' hyperthyroidism and ophthalmopathy. Researchers took RNA transcripts and amplified the TCR beta CDR3 regions from them. HTBI primers were used for first-round RT-PCR of the TCR CDR3. Using its own MiXCR run on the multiplex PCR reads, TCRdb lists one record per CDR3 protein. The data show around 350,000 distinct CDR3 sequences, roughly 25% seen once. Sequencing was done on a sample of blood. Every receptor here comes from a man between 45 and 60 years old with Graves' hyperthyroidism.

The chain is built from TRBV11-2 and TRBJ2-1; a weak D match, TRBD2 (7 bases). Trimming took 4 bases from V and 5 from J, leaving 18 bases between them. CDR3 size: 16 residues. Per germline, CDR1 SGHAT and CDR2 FQNNGV. Here the CDR3 reads CASSSEGGTPNNEQFF. CDR3 DNA sequence: TGTGCCAGCAGCTCCGAGGGGGGGACTCCCAACAATGAGCAGTTCTTC.

As to this clonotype: A much larger clone differs by one base, so this may be a read error. This CDR3 fails to terminate in the conserved phenylalanine or tryptophan, so it likely reflects a read error. The chain joins TRBV7-2 to TRBJ2-3; the match to TRBD2 covers 8 bases. Losses at the gene ends were 0 bases for V and 8 bases for J; bases not matched to a gene: 7. The CDR3 contains 15 residues. The germline V gene encodes CDR1 SGHTA and CDR2 FQGNSA. The CDR3: CASSLATGGPSTQYS. The CDR3 bases are TGTGCCAGCAGCTTAGCGACGGGAGGGCCGTCTACGCAGTATTCT.

This clonotype was detected ten times or more. The V call is TRBV12-3 or TRBV12-4, the J call TRBJ1-1; 7 bases map to TRBD1. The length of the CDR3 is 15 residues. Unmatched junction bases numbered 7, after V lost 6 bases and J lost 0 bases. The CDR3 DNA is TGTGCCAGCAGCCCCAGGGGGTCCATGAACACTGAAGCTTTCTTT. Its protein is CASSPRGSMNTEAFF.